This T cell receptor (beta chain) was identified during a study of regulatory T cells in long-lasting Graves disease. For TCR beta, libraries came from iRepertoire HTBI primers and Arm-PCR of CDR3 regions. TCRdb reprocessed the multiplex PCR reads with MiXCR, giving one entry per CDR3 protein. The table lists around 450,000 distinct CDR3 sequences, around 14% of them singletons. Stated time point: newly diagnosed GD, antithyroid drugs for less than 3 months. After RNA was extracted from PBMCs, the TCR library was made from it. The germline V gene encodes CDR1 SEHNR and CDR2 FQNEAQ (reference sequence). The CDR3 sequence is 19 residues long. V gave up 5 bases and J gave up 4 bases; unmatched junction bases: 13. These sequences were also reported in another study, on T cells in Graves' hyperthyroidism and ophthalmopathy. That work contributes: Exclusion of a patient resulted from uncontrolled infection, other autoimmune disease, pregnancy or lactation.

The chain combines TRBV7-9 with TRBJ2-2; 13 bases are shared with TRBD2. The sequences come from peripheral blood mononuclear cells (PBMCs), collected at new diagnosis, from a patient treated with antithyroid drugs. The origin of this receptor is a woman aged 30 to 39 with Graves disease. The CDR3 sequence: CASSPRTSGRRRGTGELFF. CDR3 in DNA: TGTGCCAGCAGCCCCAGGACTAGCGGGAGAAGAAGGGGCACCGGGGAGCTGTTTTTT.